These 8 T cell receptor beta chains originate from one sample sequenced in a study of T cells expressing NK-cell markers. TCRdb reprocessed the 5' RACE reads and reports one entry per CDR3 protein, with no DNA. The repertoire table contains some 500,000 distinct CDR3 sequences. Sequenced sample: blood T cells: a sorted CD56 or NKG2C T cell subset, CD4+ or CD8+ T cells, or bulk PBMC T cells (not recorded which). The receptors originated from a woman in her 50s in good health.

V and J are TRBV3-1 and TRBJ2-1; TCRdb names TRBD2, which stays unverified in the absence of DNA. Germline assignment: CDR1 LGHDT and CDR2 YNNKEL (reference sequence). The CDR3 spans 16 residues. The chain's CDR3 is CASSQDLGARYNEQFF.

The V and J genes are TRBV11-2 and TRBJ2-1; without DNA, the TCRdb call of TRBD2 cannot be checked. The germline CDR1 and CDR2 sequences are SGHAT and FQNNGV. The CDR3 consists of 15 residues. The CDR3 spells CASSLGGGLRNEQFF.

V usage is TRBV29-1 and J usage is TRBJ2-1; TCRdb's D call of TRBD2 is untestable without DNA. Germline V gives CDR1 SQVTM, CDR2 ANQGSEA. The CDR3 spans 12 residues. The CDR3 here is CSVGYRDDEQFF.

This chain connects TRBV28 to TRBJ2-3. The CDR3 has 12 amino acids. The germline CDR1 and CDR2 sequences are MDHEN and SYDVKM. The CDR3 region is CASNLPALTQYF.

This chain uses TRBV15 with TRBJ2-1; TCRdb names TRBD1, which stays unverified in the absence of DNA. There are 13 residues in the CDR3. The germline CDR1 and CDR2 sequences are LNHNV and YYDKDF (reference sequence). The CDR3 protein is CATSQRDYNEQFF.

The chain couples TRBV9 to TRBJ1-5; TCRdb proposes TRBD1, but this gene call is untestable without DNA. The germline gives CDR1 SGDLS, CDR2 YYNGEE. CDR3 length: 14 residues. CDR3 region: CASSPTGTEGAQHF. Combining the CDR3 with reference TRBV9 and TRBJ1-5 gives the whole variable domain DSGVTQTPKHLITATGQRVTLRCSPRSGDLSVYWYQQSLDQGLQFLIQYYNGEERAKGNILERFSAQQFPDLHSELNLSSLELGDSALYFCASSPTGTEGAQHFGDGTRLSIL.

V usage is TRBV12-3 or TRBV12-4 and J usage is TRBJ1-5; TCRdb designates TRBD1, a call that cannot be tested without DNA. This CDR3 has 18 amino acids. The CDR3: CASSLSAGGGRSNQPQHF.

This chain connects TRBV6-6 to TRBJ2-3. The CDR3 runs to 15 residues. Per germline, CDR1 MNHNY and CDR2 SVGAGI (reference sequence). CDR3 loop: CASSLLVGYTDTQYF.